This T cell receptor (beta chain) was identified during a study of cytomegalovirus exposure and HLA in healthy donors. Study conclusions and caveats: Later on, an analysis found that several of the most significant clusters appeared to be linked to common viral pathogens, which included parvovirus B19.

Trimming cost V 5 bases and J 8 bases, with 21 bases left between them. Germline V gene data show CDR1 as MGHRA and CDR2 as YSYEKL. This CDR3 has 15 residues. Details on this clone: What it binds is unknown.

It was with 60 Vbeta and 13 Jbeta primers that the PCR ran. Authors' processing steps: The authors later counted 65 million to 80 million unique TCR beta chains, 9 million to 12 million of them shared. Sequenced by immunoSEQ multiplex PCR; TCRdb stores in-frame clones only, minus some. The V and J calls and clone size come from that table; D and trimming were worked out from the DNA. The sample has some 140,000 clones; 82% are singletons. V is TRBV4-1 and J is TRBJ1-1; perhaps TRBD1 as D (6 bases). This receptor was identified in a woman aged 45-60 years in good health and CMV-seropositive. The sequenced sample consisted of PBMCs. The CDR3 DNA sequence: TGCGCCAGCAGCATACGAACGGGACACCGGACCGAAGCTTTCTTT. This sequence encodes CASSIRTGHRTEAFF.